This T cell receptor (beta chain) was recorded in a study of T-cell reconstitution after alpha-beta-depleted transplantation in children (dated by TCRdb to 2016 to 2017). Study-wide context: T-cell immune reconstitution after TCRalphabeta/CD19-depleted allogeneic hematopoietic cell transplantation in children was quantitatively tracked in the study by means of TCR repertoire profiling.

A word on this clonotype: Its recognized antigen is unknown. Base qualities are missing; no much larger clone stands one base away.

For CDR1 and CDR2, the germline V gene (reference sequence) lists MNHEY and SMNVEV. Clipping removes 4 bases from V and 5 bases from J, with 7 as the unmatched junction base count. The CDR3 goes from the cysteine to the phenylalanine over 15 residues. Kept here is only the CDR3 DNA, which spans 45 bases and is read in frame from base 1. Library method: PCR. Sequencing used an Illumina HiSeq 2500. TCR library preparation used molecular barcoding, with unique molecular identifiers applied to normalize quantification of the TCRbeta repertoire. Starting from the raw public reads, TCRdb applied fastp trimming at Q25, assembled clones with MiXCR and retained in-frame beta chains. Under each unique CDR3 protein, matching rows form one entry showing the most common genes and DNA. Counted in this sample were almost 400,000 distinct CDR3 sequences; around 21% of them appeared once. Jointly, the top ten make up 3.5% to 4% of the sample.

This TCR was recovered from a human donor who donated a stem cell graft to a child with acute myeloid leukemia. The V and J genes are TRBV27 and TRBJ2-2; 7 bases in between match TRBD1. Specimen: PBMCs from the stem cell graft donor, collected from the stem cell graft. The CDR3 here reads CASSSGQLWTGELFF. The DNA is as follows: TGTGCCAGCAGTTCGGGACAGCTATGGACCGGGGAGCTGTTTTTT.